These 23 T cell receptor beta chains originate from one sample sequenced in a study of regulatory T cells in long-lasting Graves disease. Assembly of TCR beta libraries relied on iRepertoire HTBI primers together with Arm-PCR of CDR3 regions. From the multiplex PCR reads, TCRdb called clonotypes with MiXCR, one entry per CDR3 protein. This table holds approximately 440,000 distinct CDR3 sequences, around 15% found once. Time point here: newly diagnosed GD, antithyroid drugs for less than 3 months. The TCR library used RNA extracted from PBMCs. The same sample was also used in a study of T cells in Graves' hyperthyroidism and ophthalmopathy.

Here the sequenced sample was peripheral blood mononuclear cells (PBMCs), taken at new diagnosis, from a patient treated with antithyroid drugs. These receptors came from a man aged 40-49 years with Graves disease.

This chain joins TRBV14 and TRBJ2-7, with D possibly matching TRBD2 (5 bases). This CDR3 has 16 residues. Trimming stripped 4 bases from V and 6 bases from J, with 22 bases between. Germline CDR1 SGHDN, CDR2 FVKESK. CDR3 DNA: TGTGCCAGCAGCCCTCCGTCTAGCCGCTATCCGGTCGAGCAGTACTTC. Its protein is CASSPPSSRYPVEQYF.

At least ten counts were recorded for this clonotype. The chain joins TRBV12-3 or TRBV12-4 to TRBJ2-3, with 13 bases that match TRBD2. Unmatched junction bases numbered 8, after V lost 3 bases and J lost 2 bases. The CDR3 runs to 18 residues. The CDR3, as DNA: TGTGCCAGCAGTTTTAAACTAGCGGGAGGGCAAATCACAGATACGCAGTATTTT. Its protein is CASSFKLAGGQITDTQYF.

This clonotype was picked up many times. The gene calls are TRBV5-1 and TRBJ1-2; D gene ambiguous. Trimming left V 4 bases short and J 4 bases short, with 17 bases between. This CDR3 is built from 15 residues. Germline V gives CDR1 SGHRS, CDR2 YFSETQ. The DNA for the CDR3 is TGCGCCAGCAGCCGCGACGCGGATTCTTCCTATGGCTACACCTTC. This translates into CASSRDADSSYGYTF.

This CDR3 is CASTPFGGSQTEAFF. The DNA for the CDR3 is TGTGCCAGCACCCCCTTTGGGGGCTCCCAGACTGAAGCTTTCTTT. V gene TRBV6-4 combines with J gene TRBJ1-1; D is possibly TRBD1 (6 bases). In germline, CDR1 is MRHNA, CDR2 SNTAGT. Trimming cost V 7 bases and J 5 bases, with 20 bases left between them. The CDR3 covers 15 residues.

This clonotype was seen at least ten times. The chain joins TRBV2 to TRBJ2-7, with TRBD1 as a possible D gene (5 bases). CDR3 length: 15 residues. In germline, CDR1 is SNHLY, CDR2 FYNNEI. The V gene lost 4 bases and the J gene lost 6 bases, with 19 bases spanning the gap. CDR3 sequence: CASSVRQIPGGEQYF. As DNA, the CDR3 is TGTGCCAGCAGTGTTCGACAGATCCCCGGTGGCGAGCAGTACTTC.

The V gene is TRBV5-1, the J gene TRBJ2-7; no firm D call. The CDR3 is made up of 14 amino acids. The V end was cut by 4 bases, the J end by 0 bases, with 11 bases between. Germline loops: CDR1 SGHRS, CDR2 YFSETQ. CDR3 bases: TGCGCCAGCAGCCAGCTGGCGAGCTCCTACGAGCAGTACTTC. It encodes CASSQLASSYEQYF.

This clonotype was observed many times. The V gene is TRBV28, the J gene TRBJ2-7, with 12 bases identical to TRBD1. The CDR3 is 14 amino acids. V gave up 4 bases and J gave up 7 bases; unmatched junction bases: 5. Germline CDR1 reads MDHEN; CDR2 reads SYDVKM. CDR3: CASSSGQGAKEQYF. In nucleotides, the CDR3 is TGTGCCAGCAGTTCGGGACAGGGGGCGAAGGAGCAGTACTTC.

The chain joins TRBV7-3 to TRBJ1-1, with a possible D match to TRBD1 (6 bases). CDR1 and CDR2 from the germline V gene are SGHTA and FQGTGA. Between the trimmed V and J ends, which lost 1 base and 11 bases, there was a span of 14 bases. The CDR3 consists of 13 residues. In nucleotides, the CDR3 is TGTGCCAGCAGCTTAAATCCGGGGGCAGGGGCTTTCTTT. This codes for CASSLNPGAGAFF. The variable domain in full, with the rest retrieved from reference TRBV7-3 and TRBJ1-1, is GAGVSQTPSNKVTEKGKYVELRCDPISGHTALYWYRQSLGQGPEFLIYFQGTGAADDSGLPNDRFFAVRPEGSVSTLKIQRTERGDSAVYLCASSLNPGAGAFFGQGTRLTVV.

About this clonotype itself: A much larger clone differs from this one at a single base, so this may be a read error. The genes are TRBV6-2 or TRBV6-3 and TRBJ2-1, with D uncertain. The CDR3 spans 15 residues. In germline, CDR1 is MNHEY, CDR2 SVGEGT. The CDR3 spells CASSYGVSSYNEQSF. The CDR3 region has the DNA TGTGCCAGCAGTTACGGGGTTTCCTCCTACAATGAGCAGTCCTTC.

In its sample, this clonotype was seen many times. The V and J genes are TRBV5-1 and TRBJ2-4; D is perhaps TRBD2 (5 bases). The CDR3 loop spans 14 amino acids. CDR1 and CDR2 (germline): SGHRS, YFSETQ. Trimming removed 0 bases at V and 2 bases at J, with 6 bases between. CDR3 nucleotide sequence: TGCGCCAGCAGCTTGGGAGGGCCCAAAAACATTCAGTACTTC. This codes for CASSLGGPKNIQYF. The complete variable domain, with remaining parts taken from reference TRBV5-1 and TRBJ2-4, reads KAGVTQTPRYLIKTRGQQVTLSCSPISGHRSVSWYQQTPGQGLQFLFEYFSETQRNKGNFPGRFSGRQFSNSRSEMNVSTLELGDSALYLCASSLGGPKNIQYFGAGTRLSVL.

Concerning this clonotype itself: A read error may be the cause here, since a much bigger clone is one base away. This chain links TRBV30 with TRBJ2-7; D is undetermined. The CDR3 sequence is 13 residues long. Trimming stripped 4 bases from V and 2 bases from J, with 12 bases between. Germline loops: CDR1 GTSNPN, CDR2 SVGIG (reference sequence). The CDR3 DNA follows: TGTGCCTGGACTGTAACCGATACCTACGAGCAGTACTTC. Translating it yields CAWTVTDTYEQYF.

This clonotype was recorded many times. The chain uses TRBV12-3 or TRBV12-4 and TRBJ1-5; 7 bases match TRBD1. The length of the CDR3 is 18 residues. Trimming at V came to 1 base and at J to 1 base, leaving 10 bases not matched to a gene. The CDR3 DNA sequence: TGTGCCAGCAGTTTAGTTGTAGGGGGCAGAGAGAGCAATCAGCCCCAGCATTTT. It translates to CASSLVVGGRESNQPQHF.

The chain couples TRBV4-1 to TRBJ1-1, with D unresolved. Germline V gene sequence: CDR1 MGHRA, CDR2 YSYEKL. V dropped 2 bases and J dropped 1 base, with 5 bases sitting between them. This CDR3 spans 13 amino acids. In DNA, the CDR3 is TGCGCCAGCAGCCAACAGCAGAACACTGAAGCTTTCTTT. As protein: CASSQQQNTEAFF.

The chain is built from TRBV12-5 and TRBJ2-7; D may be TRBD1 (6 bases). V lost 7 bases and J 0 bases, leaving 16 bases between the germline ends. The length of the CDR3 is 15 residues. Looked up from germline, CDR1 is LGHNT and CDR2 is FRNRAP. The CDR3 sequence is CASAAPGTHSYEQYF. The CDR3 nucleotides are TGTGCTAGTGCCGCCCCCGGGACACACTCCTACGAGCAGTACTTC.

This clonotype was found many times. The chain joins TRBV6-5 to TRBJ1-2; weak D call: TRBD1 (6 bases). Germline V CDR1 and CDR2: MNHEY, SVGAGI. The V and J ends lost 0 bases and 5 bases respectively, with 13 bases between them. The CDR3 length is 15 residues. The CDR3 loop is CASSYSPTGSYGYTF. The CDR3 DNA sequence: TGTGCCAGCAGTTACTCTCCGACAGGAAGTTATGGCTACACCTTC.

The sample holds many counts of this clonotype. The chain links TRBV28 to TRBJ1-5, with 7 bases matching TRBD1. Germline V CDR1 and CDR2: MDHEN, SYDVKM. The J segment lost 5 bases and the V segment lost 6 bases, leaving 10 bases of the junction unmatched. The CDR3 is 15 amino acids. CDR3 region: CASSLVDRSYQPQHF. In nucleotides, the CDR3 is TGTGCCAGCAGCCTTGTGGACAGGAGTTATCAGCCCCAGCATTTT.

This clonotype has a handful of counts. The chain couples TRBV10-3 to TRBJ1-5; 7 bases are a match to TRBD1. Germline CDR1 and CDR2: ENHRY and SYGVKD. V lost 6 bases to trimming and J lost 9 bases; unmatched junction nucleotides: 8. This CDR3 contains 13 residues. In nucleotides, the CDR3 is TGTGCCATCAGCCGGGACAGCCAAACGCCCCAGCATTTT. The encoded protein is CAISRDSQTPQHF.

Remarks on this clonotype: This may come from a read error, since a much larger clone is one base off. The genes are TRBV29-1 and TRBJ2-3; possible D gene TRBD1, 6 bases. The germline V gene has CDR1 SQVTM and CDR2 ANQGSEA. V lost 3 bases to trimming and J lost 6 bases, with 13 bases between them. The CDR3 is made up of 13 amino acids. CDR3 amino acids: CSVDPQGTDTQYF. The CDR3, as DNA: TGCAGCGTTGACCCACAGGGAACGGATACGCAGTATTTT.

In this sample, this clonotype turned up many times. The CDR3 loop is CASSAEVSQETQYF. The CDR3 coding sequence is TGTGCCAGCAGCGCAGAGGTCTCCCAAGAGACCCAGTACTTC. The chain carries TRBV7-9 and TRBJ2-5, with unresolved D. The CDR3 sequence is 14 residues long. Germline values: CDR1 SEHNR, CDR2 FQNEAQ (reference sequence). Trimming removed 5 bases from V and 1 base from J, with 11 bases in between.

The chain uses TRBV10-3 and TRBJ2-7; D unresolved. CDR3 length: 15 amino acids. V lost 2 bases, J lost 5 bases, and 16 bases lay in between. Germline V gene sequence: CDR1 ENHRY, CDR2 SYGVKD. The CDR3, as DNA: TGTGCCATCAGTGAGACAACGGGCCTCGCCGACGAGCAGTACTTC. It specifies CAISETTGLADEQYF.

The V and J genes are TRBV6-1 and TRBJ2-2; 7 bases line up with TRBD2. From germline, CDR1 is MNHNS and CDR2 SASEGT. V lost 10 bases, J lost 8 bases, and 10 bases stayed unmatched. This CDR3 has 13 residues. The CDR3 reads CAIGGTSAGELFF. The CDR3 nucleotides read TGTGCCATCGGAGGTACTAGCGCGGGGGAGCTGTTTTTT.

This clonotype was counted ten times or more. The chain is built from TRBV10-3 and TRBJ2-3, with D tentatively TRBD1 or TRBD2 (5 bases each). This CDR3 contains 15 residues. V lost 0 bases to trimming and J lost 5 bases, with 12 bases between them. Germline assignment: CDR1 ENHRY and CDR2 SYGVKD. In nucleotides, the CDR3 is TGTGCCATCAGTGAGTCAAGGGGCCGGGAAGATACGCAGTATTTT. Its protein product is CAISESRGREDTQYF.

In this sample, this clonotype turned up a few times. The CDR3 region is CSARGGQDLNIQYF. As DNA, the CDR3 is TGCAGTGCTAGAGGGGGACAGGATTTAAACATTCAGTACTTC. V usage is TRBV20-1 and J usage is TRBJ2-4; 8 bases are a match to TRBD1. V lost 1 base and J lost 6; bases outside the gene matches: 5. CDR3 size: 14 residues. From germline, CDR1 is DFQATT and CDR2 SNEGSKA (reference sequence).